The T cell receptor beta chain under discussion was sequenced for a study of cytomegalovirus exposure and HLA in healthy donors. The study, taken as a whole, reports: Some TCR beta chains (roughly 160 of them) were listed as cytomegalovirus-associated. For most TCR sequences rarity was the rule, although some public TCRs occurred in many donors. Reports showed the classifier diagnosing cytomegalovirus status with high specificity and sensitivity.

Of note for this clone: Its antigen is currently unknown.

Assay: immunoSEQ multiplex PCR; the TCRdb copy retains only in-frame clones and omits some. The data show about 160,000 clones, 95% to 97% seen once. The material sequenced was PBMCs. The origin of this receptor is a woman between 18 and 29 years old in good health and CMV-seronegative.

The CDR3 DNA reads as TGTGCCAGTAGAGCGAAAGGGGGAGAGACCCAGTACTTC. This encodes CASRAKGGETQYF. The gene calls are TRBV19 and TRBJ2-5; possible D gene TRBD1, 6 bases. This CDR3 spans 13 amino acids. V dropped 6 bases and J dropped 4 bases, with 12 bases sitting between them. In germline, CDR1 is LNHDA, CDR2 SQIVND (reference sequence).